This T cell receptor beta chain was captured by sequencing in a study of cytomegalovirus exposure and HLA in healthy donors. PCR amplification relied on 60 Vbeta primers (plus 13 Jbeta primers). TCRdb's copy holds only in-frame clones and misses some; the assay was immunoSEQ multiplex PCR. The table has around 300,000 clones, 65% to 85% seen once. Sampled while nominally healthy, donors likely had unrecorded immune exposures. Broader study findings: An analysis was carried out at a later point. It showed that HLA-associated TCR beta chains were more clonally expanded than equally common non-associated chains. Certain sequence variants were highly shared and formed a cluster, and this cluster was likely a sequencing artifact.

In this sample, this clone turned up a few times. Its target is unknown. The V segment lost 5 bases and the J segment 5 bases; nucleotides outside the gene matches: 12. Germline V lookup: CDR1 SGHNT, CDR2 YENEEA. The CDR3 consists of 17 residues. The V call is TRBV11-3, the J call TRBJ1-5; 10 bases match TRBD1. The sample consisted of PBMCs. This TCR was recovered from a female donor in good health and CMV-seronegative. DNA for the CDR3: TGTGCCAGCAGCGTCCCGGGACAGGGGTCGGCTTATCAGCCCCAGCATTTT. This encodes CASSVPGQGSAYQPQHF.